One and the same sample provided the 21 T cell receptor beta chains below, sequenced in a study of vaccination effects on CD4 cells after COVID-19. No cognate antigen is known for these TCRs. Antigen-specific CD4+ T cells were first expanded with viral peptide pools by the ViraFEST assay and only then sequenced. Once cultured for around 11 days, the cells underwent separation to obtain CD4+ T cells. Either the mRNA-1273 or the BNT162b2 vaccine was given to participants as two doses. Profiling relied on immunoSEQ multiplex PCR, and the TCRdb table lists in-frame clones only, not all of them. The sample includes about 59,000 clones, around four fifths of them seen just once. Sequenced here: CD4+ T cells from PBMCs cultured with HCoV-OC43 spike peptides, sampled after COVID-19 vaccination. The subset is: HCoV-OC43 spike overlapping peptide pool stimulation. The receptors were gathered from a human donor who received a COVID-19 vaccine.

The chain couples TRBV6-5 to TRBJ2-1, with a weak D call TRBD2 (6 bases). V was trimmed by 6 bases and J by 4 bases, leaving 16 bases between them. This CDR3 region has 15 residues. Looked up from germline, CDR1 is MNHEY and CDR2 is SVGAGI. The CDR3 DNA reads as TGTGCCAGCAGCGGAGACACTGCGGGGTACAATGAGCAGTTCTTC. Protein product: CASSGDTAGYNEQFF.

This chain uses TRBV3-1 (or the pseudogene TRBV3-2) with TRBJ2-5; TRBD2 agrees at 8 bases. The ends lost 6 bases at V and 5 bases at J; junction bases unmatched: 20. The CDR3 runs to 18 residues. Germline assignment: CDR1 LGHDT and CDR2 YNNKEL (reference sequence). CDR3 bases: TGTGCCAGCAGACATCGGGGGGGAACCGTATCCGCGGGGGAGACCCAGTACTTC. Amino acid sequence: CASRHRGGTVSAGETQYF.

The chain has TRBV5-6 and TRBJ2-2; D remains unclear. Germline CDR1 and CDR2: SGHDT and YYEEEE. CDR3 length: 15 residues. The V end was cut by 1 base, the J end by 0 bases, with 7 bases between. The CDR3 here is CASSLISANTGELFF. CDR3 coding DNA: TGTGCCAGCAGCTTGATCTCGGCGAACACCGGGGAGCTGTTTTTT.

The V call is TRBV6-4, the J call TRBJ2-6; the D call may be TRBD1 or TRBD2 (6 bases each). Germline CDR1 is MRHNA and CDR2 is SNTAGT. V lost 7 bases to trimming and J lost 1 base, with 11 bases between them. This CDR3 is built from 15 residues. The CDR3 DNA sequence: TGTGCCAGCACCAAAGGGGGGTCTGGGGCCAACGTCCTGACTTTC. Its protein is CASTKGGSGANVLTF.

The chain carries TRBV5-1 and TRBJ2-3, with 9 positions matching TRBD1. V gave up 0 bases and J gave up 6 bases; unmatched junction bases: 2. The V gene's germline CDR1 is SGHRS and CDR2 YFSETQ. The CDR3 totals 14 residues. The DNA for the CDR3 is TGCGCCAGCAGCTTGGGAGGACAGGGGGATACGCAGTATTTT. It encodes CASSLGGQGDTQYF.

V usage is TRBV6-4 and J usage is TRBJ2-1; 10 nucleotides align to TRBD2. CDR3 length: 15 amino acids. Looked up from germline, CDR1 is MRHNA and CDR2 is SNTAGT. The trim removed 4 bases at V and 10 bases at J, leaving 10 bases unmatched. CDR3 protein: CASSASGTSATEQFF. CDR3 bases: TGTGCCAGCAGTGCCTCCGGGACTAGCGCCACCGAGCAGTTCTTC.

The chain combines TRBV2 with TRBJ1-2; 7 positions match TRBD1. The CDR3 is made up of 13 amino acids. V gave up 9 bases and J gave up 3 bases; unmatched junction bases: 7. Germline values: CDR1 SNHLY, CDR2 FYNNEI. In nucleotides, the CDR3 is TGTGCCAGTCCCGACAGGGTGGACTATGGCTACACCTTC. Encoded protein: CASPDRVDYGYTF.

The chain couples TRBV3-1 (or the pseudogene TRBV3-2) to TRBJ2-5; 10 nucleotides agree with TRBD1. With 4 bases clipped from V and 4 bases from J, the junction kept 0 bases outside the gene matches. Germline V CDR1 and CDR2: LGHDT, YNNKEL (reference sequence). There are 13 residues in the CDR3. CDR3 region: CASSRQGAETQYF. The CDR3 DNA is TGTGCCAGCAGCCGACAGGGGGCAGAGACCCAGTACTTC.

The genes are TRBV7-2 and TRBJ2-3, with TRBD2 identical over 8 bases. CDR1 and CDR2 (germline): SGHTA, FQGNSA. The ends lost 3 bases at V and 2 bases at J; junction bases unmatched: 10. The CDR3 consists of 17 residues. The CDR3 is CASSFGRGGGSTDTQYF. DNA of the CDR3: TGTGCCAGCAGCTTTGGACGTGGCGGGGGGTCCACAGATACGCAGTATTTT.

The V gene is TRBV6-5, the J gene TRBJ1-6; tentatively, D is TRBD1 (6 bases). Germline V gene lookup returns CDR1 MNHEY and CDR2 SVGAGI. V dropped 7 bases and J dropped 9 bases, with 16 bases sitting between them. CDR3 length: 14 residues. The CDR3 protein is CASKGRGQGSPLHF. The CDR3 bases are TGTGCCAGCAAGGGTCGGGGGCAGGGTTCACCCCTCCACTTT.

J is TRBJ1-2 and V is TRBV7-9, with 8 nucleotides matching TRBD1. The CDR3 is 15 amino acids. The trim removed 7 bases at V and 0 bases at J, leaving 7 bases unmatched. Germline CDR1 SEHNR, CDR2 FQNEAQ (reference sequence). CDR3 sequence reads: CASTRQGKANYGYTF. The CDR3 DNA is TGTGCCAGCACGCGACAGGGGAAAGCTAACTATGGCTACACCTTC.

This clone was found a few times. V and J are TRBV27 and TRBJ1-2; TRBD1 agrees at 9 bases. Germline V gene sequence: CDR1 MNHEY, CDR2 SMNVEV (reference sequence). The CDR3 consists of 14 residues. The J segment lost 5 bases and the V segment lost 1 base, leaving 2 bases of the junction unmatched. CDR3 loop: CASSLFGTGYGYTF. For the CDR3, the DNA is TGTGCCAGCAGTTTATTTGGGACAGGGTATGGCTACACCTTC.

The chain is built from TRBV6-5 and TRBJ2-7, with a possible D match to TRBD2 (6 bases). The CDR3 covers 15 residues. Germline CDR1 and CDR2: MNHEY and SVGAGI. V shed 2 bases and J shed 4 bases, with 15 bases lying between them. The CDR3 coding sequence is TGTGCCAGCAGTTACCGCGGGACCGGGGAGTACGAGCAGTACGTC. As protein: CASSYRGTGEYEQYV.

The gene calls are TRBV3-1 (or the pseudogene TRBV3-2) and TRBJ2-2; TRBD2 might be the D (5 bases). This CDR3 spans 14 amino acids. Trimming cost V 4 bases and J 7 bases, with 13 bases left between them. Germline lookup yields CDR1 LGHDT and CDR2 YNNKEL (reference sequence). This CDR3 is CASSRRAGIGELFF. The DNA of the CDR3 is TGTGCCAGCAGCCGAAGAGCCGGGATCGGGGAGCTGTTTTTT.

The chain has TRBV7-6 and TRBJ2-4, with D possibly matching TRBD1 (7 bases). Germline CDR1 is SGHVS and CDR2 is FNYEAQ. Trimming shortened V by 1 base and J by 6 bases, and 10 bases separated the two germline ends. The length of the CDR3 is 14 residues. CDR3 coding DNA: TGTGCCAGCAGCTTAGTTCAGGGGGGAAACATTCAGTACTTC. Amino acid sequence: CASSLVQGGNIQYF.

This chain connects TRBV6-5 to TRBJ1-1; 7 nucleotides align to TRBD1. CDR3 length: 15 amino acids. Germline V CDR1 and CDR2: MNHEY, SVGAGI. With V trimmed by 5 bases and J by 0 bases, 6 bases remained unmatched. CDR3 residues: CASSPLGTVNTEAFF. In nucleotides, the CDR3 is TGTGCCAGCAGTCCCCTCGGGACAGTGAACACTGAAGCTTTCTTT.

The rearrangement links TRBV14 to TRBJ1-5; TRBD1 matches 7 bases. Germline lookup yields CDR1 SGHDN and CDR2 FVKESK. The CDR3 length is 14 residues. V trimming: 7 bases; J trimming: 2 bases; junction bases outside the gene matches: 5. Here the CDR3 reads CASKEGGGNQPQHF. In DNA, the CDR3 is TGTGCCAGCAAAGAAGGGGGCGGCAATCAGCCCCAGCATTTT.

The chain is built from TRBV15 and TRBJ1-2; D gene ambiguous. Germline V CDR1 and CDR2: LNHNV, YYDKDF (reference sequence). V was pared by 7 bases and J by 0 bases, with 12 bases between. The CDR3 spans 14 residues. For the CDR3, the DNA is TGTGCCACCACCGGGAGCTCTGCTAACTATGGCTACACCTTC. Translated, it gives CATTGSSANYGYTF.

The chain has TRBV7-8 and TRBJ2-7, with 9 bases aligning to TRBD2. Germline CDR1 is SGHVS and CDR2 is FQNEAQ. V lost 5 bases and J lost 0; bases outside the gene matches: 5. The CDR3 has 15 amino acids. CDR3 protein: CASSRLAGTSYEQYV. CDR3 bases: TGTGCCAGCAGCCGCCTAGCGGGGACCTCCTACGAGCAGTACGTC.

The chain carries TRBV5-1 and TRBJ1-4, with D possibly TRBD1 on 5 matching bases. Trimming shortened V by 3 bases and J by 7 bases, and 13 bases separated the two germline ends. The CDR3 contains 14 residues. Germline values: CDR1 SGHRS, CDR2 YFSETQ. The CDR3 DNA reads as TGCGCCAGCAGCTCAGGTGGGGGAACTGAAAAACTGTTTTTT. It specifies CASSSGGGTEKLFF.

The genes are TRBV20-1 and TRBJ1-2; unclear D gene. This CDR3 has 11 residues. The germline CDR1 and CDR2 sequences are DFQATT and SNEGSKA (reference sequence). The DNA of the CDR3 is TGCCTGGGAAGGAACAACTATGGCTACACCTTC. It translates to CLGRNNYGYTF.